The present T cell receptor (beta chain) was sequenced within a study of cytomegalovirus exposure and HLA in healthy donors. Details on this clone: Its antigen is not known.

This CDR3 spans 13 amino acids. Germline lookup yields CDR1 MNHNS and CDR2 SASEGT. J lost 3 bases, V lost 2 bases, and 1 base had no gene match. In the PCR, 60 Vbeta and 13 Jbeta primers were used. Clones were sequenced by immunoSEQ multiplex PCR, and TCRdb holds only the in-frame ones, with some missing. The table has about 120,000 clones, roughly 65% seen once; the top ten hold about a tenth. Points from the study as a whole: In a later analysis, HLA-associated beta chains showed higher expansion and lower generation probabilities than comparable chains. Per a later analysis, 18,000 or so TCR beta sequences showed association with HLA alleles at 0.05 false discovery rate.

The source of this sequence is a man aged 40-55 years in good health and CMV-seropositive. Sequenced material: PBMCs. This sequence joins TRBV6-1 and TRBJ2-7; 7 bases are a match to TRBD1. CDR3 in DNA: TGTGCCAGCAGTGAACAGGGGGACTACGAGCAGTACTTC. Protein product: CASSEQGDYEQYF.